Listed below are T cell receptor beta chains from one sample, sequenced in a study of T cell responses to AZD1222 COVID-19 vaccine. Profiling relied on immunoSEQ multiplex PCR, and the TCRdb table lists in-frame clones only, not all of them. Here the sample spans 130,000 or so clones, nearly 95% being singletons. The sample consisted of peripheral blood, taken on day 0 of AZD1222 vaccination. The receptors here all came from an adult in good health. Both conserved end residues are part of each CDR3. The D gene is left open where the match is weak. Where a row states a size, it is once, few, many or the class of an expanded clone; other rows omit it.

size | D | J | V | length | CDR3 | DNA
NA | NA | TRBJ1-4 | TRBV28 | 16 | CASSLSFGGTNEKLFF | TGTGCCAGCAGTTTATCATTCGGGGGGACTAATGAAAAACTGTTTTTT
NA | NA | TRBJ1-4 | TRBV7-2 | 15 | CASSLVDSLNEKLFF | TGTGCCAGCAGCTTAGTAGATTCCCTTAATGAAAAACTGTTTTTT
once | NA | TRBJ1-1 | TRBV5-4 | 14 | CASSRSQGRTEAFF | TGTGCCAGCAGCCGTAGTCAGGGGAGGACTGAAGCTTTCTTT
NA | NA | TRBJ1-2 | TRBV12-3/TRBV12-4 | 13 | CASSLQELYGYTF | TGTGCCAGCAGTTTACAGGAGCTCTATGGCTACACCTTC
NA | TRBD1 | TRBJ2-7 | TRBV30 | 11 | CACNRGDEQYF | TGTGCCTGCAACAGGGGGGACGAGCAGTACTTC
NA | NA | TRBJ1-1 | TRBV4-3 | 15 | CASSQVLDFGAVAFF | TGCGCCAGCAGCCAAGTCCTAGACTTTGGGGCGGTGGCTTTCTTT
NA | NA | TRBJ2-7 | TRBV6-5 | 11 | CASTDTYEQYF | TGTGCCAGCACCGACACCTACGAGCAGTACTTC
NA | NA | TRBJ2-6 | TRBV6-5 | 15 | CASSPLGTGANVLTF | TGTGCCAGCAGTCCCTTGGGGACCGGGGCCAACGTCCTGACTTTC
NA | TRBD1 | TRBJ2-2 | TRBV4-2 | 15 | CASSQERGPTGELFF | TGTGCCAGCAGCCAAGAAAGGGGGCCCACCGGGGAGCTGTTTTTT
NA | TRBD1 | TRBJ2-3 | TRBV13 | 15 | CASSLRQGRTDTQYF | TGTGCCAGCAGCTTAAGACAGGGCCGCACAGATACGCAGTATTTT
NA | TRBD2 | TRBJ2-1 | TRBV4-3 | 16 | CASSWGSGSTYNEQFF | TGCGCCAGCAGTTGGGGAAGCGGGAGCACTTACAATGAGCAGTTCTTC
NA | NA | TRBJ2-7 | TRBV5-4 | 12 | CASTLDNYEQYF | TGTGCCAGCACCCTTGACAACTACGAGCAGTACTTC
NA | TRBD1 | TRBJ2-2 | TRBV2 | 20 | CASSEARWTGKGRNTGELFF | TGTGCCAGCAGTGAAGCAAGATGGACAGGGAAGGGTAGAAACACCGGGGAGCTGTTTTTT
NA | NA | TRBJ2-5 | TRBV10-3 | 14 | CAISEDSRRETQYF | TGTGCCATCAGTGAGGACAGTCGCCGGGAGACCCAGTACTTC
NA | NA | TRBJ1-4 | TRBV9 | 15 | CASSVSHGRSEKLFF | TGTGCCAGCAGCGTAAGTCACGGACGGAGCGAAAAACTGTTTTTT
NA | NA | TRBJ2-1 | TRBV12-3/TRBV12-4 | 13 | CASTSTSKDEQFF | TGTGCCAGCACCTCAACTAGCAAGGATGAGCAGTTCTTC
NA | NA | TRBJ1-4 | TRBV5-8 | 14 | CASSLKWQNEKLFF | TGTGCCAGCAGCTTGAAGTGGCAGAATGAAAAACTGTTTTTT
NA | NA | TRBJ1-5 | TRBV19 | 15 | CASSIETHGGQPQHF | TGTGCCAGTAGTATAGAAACTCACGGGGGACAGCCCCAGCATTTT
NA | TRBD1 | TRBJ2-2 | TRBV24-1 | 17 | CATSDLGTGRGTGELFF | TGTGCCACCAGTGATTTGGGGACAGGGCGAGGCACCGGGGAGCTGTTTTTT
NA | NA | TRBJ1-1 | TRBV16 | 15 | CASSQSVSGAKEAFF | TGTGCCAGCAGCCAATCGGTGTCGGGGGCCAAGGAAGCTTTCTTT
NA | NA | TRBJ2-1 | TRBV5-1 | 14 | CASSLTTDYNEQFF | TGCGCCAGCAGCCTGACGACAGACTACAATGAGCAGTTCTTC
NA | NA | TRBJ2-7 | TRBV19 | 16 | CASSIDPGGYSYEQYF | TGTGCCAGTAGTATAGATCCAGGAGGATACAGTTACGAGCAGTACTTC
NA | NA | TRBJ2-5 | TRBV6-2/TRBV6-3 | 13 | CASSGGWGETQYF | TGTGCCAGCAGCGGGGGATGGGGAGAGACCCAGTACTTC
NA | TRBD2 | TRBJ2-7 | TRBV7-8 | 16 | CASSLGSSGSSYEQYF | TGTGCCAGCAGCTTAGGGTCCAGCGGGAGTTCCTACGAGCAGTACTTC
NA | NA | TRBJ1-6 | TRBV2 | 16 | CASSELQSSYNSPLHF | TGTGCCAGCAGTGAATTACAGAGCTCCTATAATTCACCCCTCCACTTT
NA | TRBD2 | TRBJ2-2 | TRBV11-3 | 15 | CASSFDEAGTGELFF | TGTGCCAGCAGCTTTGATGAAGCGGGAACCGGGGAGCTGTTTTTT
NA | TRBD1 | TRBJ1-4 | TRBV9 | 12 | CASSRDSEKLFF | TGTGCCAGCAGCCGGGACAGCGAAAAACTGTTTTTT
NA | NA | TRBJ1-5 | TRBV27 | 13 | CASTPRVGQPQHF | TGTGCCAGCACCCCTCGAGTAGGCCAGCCCCAGCATTTT
NA | NA | TRBJ1-1 | TRBV2 | 13 | CASRNNGNTEAFF | TGTGCCAGCAGGAACAACGGGAACACTGAAGCTTTCTTT
NA | NA | TRBJ2-3 | TRBV4-1 | 13 | CASSLPGTDTQYF | TGCGCCAGCAGCCTTCCTGGCACAGATACGCAGTATTTT
NA | TRBD1 | TRBJ2-7 | TRBV7-2 | 15 | CASSFTGTGGYEQYF | TGTGCCAGCAGCTTTACCGGGACAGGGGGCTACGAGCAGTACTTC
once | TRBD2 | TRBJ2-1 | TRBV14 | 16 | CASSPPGTSGRHEQFF | TGTGCCAGCAGCCCCCCAGGGACTAGCGGGAGACATGAGCAGTTCTTC
few | NA | TRBJ1-2 | TRBV9 | 12 | CASSEALGGYTF | TGTGCCAGCAGCGAGGCGCTGGGCGGCTACACCTTC